Listed here are 21 T cell receptor beta chains from one sample, sequenced in a study of blood T cell repertoires in COVID-19. The method was immunoSEQ multiplex PCR; TCRdb's version includes in-frame clones alone and lacks a portion of them. Counted here are around 57,000 clones, about 90% occurring once; the ten biggest clones make up about 3%. Sequences were obtained from peripheral blood. The receptors stem from a human donor in a cohort sampled during active COVID-19.

The chain recombines TRBV6-2 or TRBV6-3 with TRBJ1-5; the D gene is possibly TRBD1 (5 bases). Germline CDR1 is MNHEY and CDR2 is SVGEGT. The CDR3 is 14 residues long. Trimming stripped 2 bases from V and 10 bases from J, with 15 bases between. The CDR3 nucleotides are TGTGCCAGCAGTTACGTTCGGGGGTTGGGTCCCCAGCATTTT. Amino acids: CASSYVRGLGPQHF.

The chain uses TRBV19 and TRBJ2-5, with 9 positions matching TRBD1. The CDR3 sequence is 15 residues long. The V segment lost 6 bases and the J segment 2 bases; nucleotides outside the gene matches: 7. Germline CDR1 and CDR2: LNHDA and SQIVND (reference sequence). Here the CDR3 DNA reads TGTGCCAGTAGGAAGGACAGGGGAGGGCAAGAGACCCAGTACTTC. Its translation is CASRKDRGGQETQYF. The full variable domain, in which reference TRBV19 and TRBJ2-5 provide the parts outside the CDR3, is DGGITQSPKYLFRKEGQNVTLSCEQNLNHDAMYWYRQDPGQGLRLIYYSQIVNDFQKGDIAEGYSVSREKKESFPLTVTSAQKNPTAFYLCASRKDRGGQETQYFGPGTRLLVL.

This chain uses TRBV19 with TRBJ1-5; 12 nucleotides agree with TRBD1. Trimming at V came to 6 bases and at J to 1 base, leaving 7 bases not matched to a gene. The CDR3 totals 17 residues. Germline V gives CDR1 LNHDA, CDR2 SQIVND (reference sequence). This chain's CDR3 is CASSTRDRGLSNQPQHF. In DNA form, the CDR3 reads TGTGCCAGTAGCACCCGGGACAGGGGGCTCAGCAATCAGCCCCAGCATTTT.

The V call is TRBV6-6, the J call TRBJ2-1; TRBD2 aligns across 7 bases. V was clipped by 5 bases and J by 0 bases; unmatched bases: 10. Germline CDR1 reads MNHNY; CDR2 reads SVGAGI (reference sequence). The length of the CDR3 is 17 residues. Here the CDR3 DNA reads TGTGCCAGCAGTCTCGATTCGGGGGGTACCTCCTACAATGAGCAGTTCTTC. It yields the protein CASSLDSGGTSYNEQFF.

This chain uses TRBV27 with TRBJ1-1; TRBD1 aligns across 7 bases. Germline assignment: CDR1 MNHEY and CDR2 SMNVEV (reference sequence). The CDR3 length is 13 residues. Trimming took 4 bases from V and 6 from J; bases not matched to a gene: 5. The CDR3 coding sequence is TGTGCCAGCAGTTCGACAGGGTGGGCTGAAGCTTTCTTT. Residues: CASSSTGWAEAFF.

The chain carries TRBV6-5 and TRBJ1-2, with 9 bases identical to TRBD1. The J segment lost 8 bases and the V segment lost 0 bases, leaving 4 bases of the junction unmatched. CDR3 length equals 14 residues. Per the germline V gene, CDR1 is MNHEY and CDR2 is SVGAGI. The CDR3 sequence: CASSYSQGAGGYTF. CDR3 coding DNA: TGTGCCAGCAGTTACTCACAGGGGGCGGGAGGCTACACCTTC.

V and J are TRBV19 and TRBJ1-1; D gene uncertain. The germline CDR1 and CDR2 sequences are LNHDA and SQIVND (reference sequence). V was cut by 1 base and J by 1 base, with 4 bases left in between. The CDR3 has 13 amino acids. The CDR3 bases are TGTGCCAGTAGTATAGCAGAGAACACTGAAGCTTTCTTT. Translating gives CASSIAENTEAFF. The full variable domain, completed using reference TRBV19 and TRBJ1-1, is DGGITQSPKYLFRKEGQNVTLSCEQNLNHDAMYWYRQDPGQGLRLIYYSQIVNDFQKGDIAEGYSVSREKKESFPLTVTSAQKNPTAFYLCASSIAENTEAFFGQGTRLTVV.

This chain connects TRBV12-3 or TRBV12-4 to TRBJ2-3; D gene unclear. This CDR3 region has 11 residues. Trimming cost V 5 bases and J 3 bases, with 3 bases left between them. CDR3 in DNA: TGTGCCAGCAGTCAAACAGATACGCAGTATTTT. As protein: CASSQTDTQYF.

The rearrangement joins TRBV7-2 to TRBJ1-5, with D tentatively TRBD1 (6 bases). This CDR3 has 15 residues. Germline V CDR1 and CDR2: SGHTA, FQGNSA. V was pared by 5 bases and J by 6 bases, with 17 bases between. The CDR3 DNA reads as TGTGCCAGCAGCCCGAAATTACAGGGTGGTCAGCCCCAGCATTTT. Translated, it gives CASSPKLQGGQPQHF.

This rearrangement joins TRBV5-8 to TRBJ2-6; D uncertain. In germline, CDR1 is SGHTS, CDR2 YDEGEE. The length of the CDR3 is 15 residues. V was shortened by 3 bases and J by 0 bases, with 7 bases between the two germline ends. The CDR3 protein is CASSWAFSGANVLTF. DNA for the CDR3: TGTGCCAGCAGCTGGGCCTTCTCTGGGGCCAACGTCCTGACTTTC.

The chain couples TRBV19 to TRBJ2-1, with D tentatively TRBD1 (6 bases). This CDR3 spans 13 amino acids. The ends were cut back, 4 bases at V and 4 bases at J, with 8 bases in the middle. Germline lookup yields CDR1 LNHDA and CDR2 SQIVND (reference sequence). CDR3 coding DNA: TGTGCCAGTAGTACCCAGGGGTACAATGAGCAGTTCTTC. Residues: CASSTQGYNEQFF.

The rearrangement uses TRBV3-1 (or the pseudogene TRBV3-2) and TRBJ2-1, with 10 bases matching TRBD1. The ends lost 0 bases at V and 9 bases at J; junction bases unmatched: 11. The CDR3 extends over 17 amino acids. Germline V gene lookup returns CDR1 LGHDT and CDR2 YNNKEL (reference sequence). The CDR3, as DNA: TGTGCCAGCAGCCAAGAATTGACAGGGGGCCCTACGGGTGAGCAGTTCTTC. Translation gives CASSQELTGGPTGEQFF.

In its sample, this clone was seen once. This rearrangement joins TRBV6-5 to TRBJ2-7; D remains ambiguous. In germline, CDR1 is MNHEY, CDR2 SVGAGI. The length of the CDR3 is 12 residues. V lost 6 bases and J lost 4, with 10 bases in between. CDR3 in amino acids: CASRRTAYEQYF. CDR3 nucleotide sequence: TGTGCCAGCAGAAGAACAGCTTACGAGCAGTACTTC.

The chain has TRBV4-1 and TRBJ1-2; 8 nucleotides match TRBD1. With V trimmed by 1 base and J by 4 bases, 5 bases remained unmatched. The CDR3 sequence is 15 residues long. Germline loops: CDR1 MGHRA, CDR2 YSYEKL. CDR3 coding DNA: TGCGCCAGCAGCCAAGTGACAGGGGCCTCCTATGGCTACACCTTC. Residues: CASSQVTGASYGYTF.

In DNA, the CDR3 is TGTGCCAGCTCACCCCAGAGACAGGGGGCTCGAGAGCAGTTCTTC. This translates into CASSPQRQGAREQFF. The chain joins TRBV18 to TRBJ2-1; 10 nucleotides line up with TRBD1. V lost 3 bases and J lost 10; bases outside the gene matches: 9. Germline V gene data show CDR1 as KGHSH and CDR2 as LQKENI. The CDR3 has 15 amino acids.

The count of this clone is one. CDR3 coding DNA: TGTGCCGGCCAGCGGGAAGAGACCCAGTACTTC. It translates to CAGQREETQYF. The rearrangement joins TRBV7-9 to TRBJ2-5, with D possibly matching TRBD2 (6 bases). The CDR3 extends over 11 amino acids. Germline lookup yields CDR1 SEHNR and CDR2 FQNEAQ (reference sequence). Trimming left V 11 bases short and J 3 bases short, with 10 bases between.

This chain connects TRBV5-4 to TRBJ2-6; a weak D match, TRBD1 (5 bases). The CDR3 is made up of 17 amino acids. V shed 4 bases and J shed 2 bases, with 16 bases lying between them. Looked up from germline, CDR1 is SGHNT and CDR2 is YYREEE (reference sequence). The CDR3 DNA reads TGTGCCAGCAGCGTGGGCCAGGGTGGGACTGGGGCCAACGTCCTGACTTTC. Translating it yields CASSVGQGGTGANVLTF.

The chain employs TRBV18 and TRBJ2-1; D is possibly TRBD2 (5 bases). Per the germline V gene, CDR1 is KGHSH and CDR2 is LQKENI. The ends were cut back, 5 bases at V and 6 bases at J, with 14 bases in the middle. The CDR3 runs 14 residues. Written as DNA, the CDR3 is TGTGCCAGCTCAGAAGGGAGCCAGGTCAATGAGCAGTTCTTC. It is translated as CASSEGSQVNEQFF.

The sample holds a few counts of this clone. The V and J genes are TRBV7-2 and TRBJ2-7; 10 bases align to TRBD1. Trimming removed 1 base from V and 4 bases from J; junction bases left unmatched: 4. The CDR3 is 15 amino acids. CDR1 and CDR2 (germline): SGHTA, FQGNSA. The CDR3 bases are TGTGCCAGCAGCTTAGTTGGGACAGGGGAGTACGAGCAGTACTTC. It yields the protein CASSLVGTGEYEQYF.

CDR3 amino acids: CASSVAAGPYTEAFF. As DNA, the CDR3 is TGTGCCAGCAGCGTCGCGGCAGGGCCCTACACTGAAGCTTTCTTT. The rearrangement joins TRBV9 to TRBJ1-1; D is perhaps TRBD1 (5 bases). Trimming took off 2 bases at V and 3 bases at J, with 14 bases between the two ends. CDR1 and CDR2 from the germline V gene are SGDLS and YYNGEE. CDR3 length: 15 residues.

The chain employs TRBV7-2 and TRBJ1-1; D not resolved. V lost 0 bases and J 2 bases, leaving 13 bases between the germline ends. Germline CDR1 and CDR2: SGHTA and FQGNSA. The CDR3 is 16 amino acids. The DNA of the CDR3 is TGTGCCAGCAGCTTAGCGTCAGGCAGGCTAAACACTGAAGCTTTCTTT. Translated: CASSLASGRLNTEAFF. The variable domain in full, with the rest retrieved from reference TRBV7-2 and TRBJ1-1, is GAGVSQSPSNKVTEKGKDVELRCDPISGHTALYWYRQSLGQGLEFLIYFQGNSAPDKSGLPSDRFSAERTGGSVSTLTIQRTQQEDSAVYLCASSLASGRLNTEAFFGQGTRLTVV.